This T cell receptor (beta chain) was recovered during a study of blood T cell repertoires in COVID-19. Whole-study context: Samples came from the United States, Italy and Spain, spanning acute and convalescent COVID-19. T cells, B-cell-depleted T cells, or PBMCs provided the cDNA or gDNA that served as material.

Authors' analysis steps: From reference gene primer amplification, estimates of nucleated cell counts were derived. Clones were read by immunoSEQ multiplex PCR, and TCRdb kept only the in-frame ones, dropping some. That table supplies the V and J calls and clone size; D and trimming were determined from the DNA. The sample shows about 55,000 clones, about 90% of them seen only once. CDR1 and CDR2 (germline): SGHDN, FVKESK. CDR3 size: 14 residues. V was cut by 4 bases and J by 4 bases, with 8 bases left in between. The V and J genes are TRBV14 and TRBJ1-6, with D possibly being TRBD1 (5 bases). This receptor was obtained from a human donor with active COVID-19. The donor label of this sample is uncertain. Sequenced sample: peripheral blood. CDR3 in DNA: TGTGCCAGCAGCCGGGACTTTTATAATTCACCCCTCCACTTT. Translation: CASSRDFYNSPLHF.